Below, one T cell receptor beta chain is given with its context. V was cut by 4 bases and J by 7 bases, with 8 bases left in between. The germline V gene encodes CDR1 MDHEN and CDR2 SYDVKM. The CDR3 has 12 amino acids. Time point indicated: before trial treatment. It was nivolumab, ipilimumab, aspirin, low-dose cyclophosphamide and low-dose radiotherapy that donors received. Eligibility was restricted to patients presenting with advanced solid tumors that lacked tumor-infiltrating lymphocytes. This specimen belongs to a study of low-dose radiotherapy and immunotherapy resistance in tumors. Study-level background: Oral aspirin at 300 mg was taken daily by patients for four cycles, beginning on cycle 1 day 1.

cDNA synthesis used a TRAV/TRBV-specific primer set for both chains. TCR amplification ran 15 to 20 PCR cycles using constant-region and V-primer adapter primers. TCRdb passed the reads through MiXCR, listing each CDR3 protein once. There are about 71,000 distinct CDR3 sequences in the sample; around a third occur only once, and 11% lies in the top ten. V is TRBV28 and J is TRBJ2-1; D remains ambiguous. This material consisted of PBMCs, taken before treatment. The sequence was collected from a female donor with ovarian cancer. CDR3 bases: TGTGCCAGCAGTTCCGGAGATAATGAGCAGTTCTTC. It encodes CASSSGDNEQFF.